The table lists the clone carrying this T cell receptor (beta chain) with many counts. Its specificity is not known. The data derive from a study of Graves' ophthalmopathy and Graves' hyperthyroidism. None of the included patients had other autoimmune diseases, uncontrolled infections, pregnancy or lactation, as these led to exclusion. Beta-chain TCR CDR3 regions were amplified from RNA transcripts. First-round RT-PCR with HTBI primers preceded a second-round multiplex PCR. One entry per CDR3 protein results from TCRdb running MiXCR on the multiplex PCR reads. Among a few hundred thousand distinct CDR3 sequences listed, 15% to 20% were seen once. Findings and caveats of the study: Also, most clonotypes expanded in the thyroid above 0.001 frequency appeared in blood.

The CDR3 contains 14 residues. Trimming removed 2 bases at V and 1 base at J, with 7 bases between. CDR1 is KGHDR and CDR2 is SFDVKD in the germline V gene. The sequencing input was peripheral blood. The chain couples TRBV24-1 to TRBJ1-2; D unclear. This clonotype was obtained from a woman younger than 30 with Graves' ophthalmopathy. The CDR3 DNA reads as TGTGCCACCAGTGATTCTGGTCTTAACTATGGCTACACCTTC. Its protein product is CATSDSGLNYGYTF.